This T cell receptor beta chain was identified during a study of control samples from healthy donors and cancer patients. The ends were cut back, 0 bases at V and 0 bases at J, with 13 bases in the middle. Germline CDR1 SGHTS, CDR2 YDEGEE. The CDR3 spans 17 residues. Repertoires were generated with immunoSEQ multiplex PCR, while TCRdb's copy carries only in-frame clones and drops some. The sample holds 150,000 or so clones; about 94% are singletons and the top ten take 5.7%. Sequencing was done on a sample of blood. V is TRBV5-8 and J is TRBJ1-5, with D maybe TRBD1 (6 bases). The TCR was taken from a man in his forties in good health. The CDR3 nucleotides are TGTGCCAGCAGCTTGGTCTTGGGGGCCGATAGCAATCAGCCCCAGCATTTT. Encoded protein: CASSLVLGADSNQPQHF.